The 17 T cell receptor beta chains below all came from one sample that was sequenced in a study of cytomegalovirus exposure and HLA in healthy donors. 13 Jbeta primers and 60 Vbeta primers were used for the PCR. Profiled with immunoSEQ multiplex PCR; TCRdb holds only in-frame clones, not every one. The sample includes fewer than 150,000 clones, roughly four fifths of them seen just once. Sample: PBMCs. The source of these receptors is a human donor in good health.

This chain uses TRBV19 with TRBJ1-5; D gene uncertain. With 5 bases removed from V and 0 bases from J, the gap between germline ends came to 11 bases. Germline V gene lookup returns CDR1 LNHDA and CDR2 SQIVND (reference sequence). The CDR3 consists of 15 residues. The CDR3 region has the DNA TGTGCCAGTAGTTATAGCGGGTATAGCAATCAGCCCCAGCATTTT. Translating gives CASSYSGYSNQPQHF.

The chain combines TRBV2 with TRBJ2-2; D is undetermined. Trimming shortened V by 4 bases and J by 2 bases, and 17 bases separated the two germline ends. CDR1 and CDR2 (germline): SNHLY, FYNNEI. This CDR3 spans 17 amino acids. The CDR3 bases are TGTGCCAGCAGTGGCACACTGCCCCAGGTCAACACCGGGGAGCTGTTTTTT. It encodes CASSGTLPQVNTGELFF.

The sample holds a few counts of this clone. V is TRBV5-4 and J is TRBJ2-3; TRBD2 is a possible D gene (6 bases). The germline gives CDR1 SGHNT, CDR2 YYREEE (reference sequence). Trimming removed 0 bases from V and 1 base from J, with 6 bases in between. There are 14 residues in the CDR3. The CDR3 DNA is TGTGCCAGCAGCTTGGGGGGGGGCACAGATACGCAGTATTTT. It specifies CASSLGGGTDTQYF. Full variable domain (outside the CDR3, taken from reference TRBV5-4 and TRBJ2-3): ETGVTQSPTHLIKTRGQQVTLRCSSQSGHNTVSWYQQALGQGPQFIFQYYREEENGRGNFPPRFSGLQFPNYSSELNVNALELDDSALYLCASSLGGGTDTQYFGPGTRLTVL.

In its sample, this clone was seen once. The rearrangement joins TRBV4-1 to TRBJ2-1; D gene unclear. Per germline, CDR1 MGHRA and CDR2 YSYEKL. This CDR3 contains 17 residues. V lost 1 base and J 1 base, leaving 14 bases between the germline ends. The CDR3 region has the DNA TGCGCCAGCAGCCAAGCTTTCGGCCTAGTGTCCTACAATGAGCAGTTCTTC. Amino acid sequence: CASSQAFGLVSYNEQFF.

The CDR3 sequence: CASSPHSGRTYEQYF. The CDR3 DNA sequence: TGTGCCAGCAGTCCCCATAGCGGGAGGACCTACGAGCAGTACTTC. V gene TRBV27 combines with J gene TRBJ2-5; 10 positions match TRBD2. TRBJ2-7 explains the end of the DNA better; the J call may be wrong. The CDR3 length is 15 residues. The V gene's germline CDR1 is MNHEY and CDR2 SMNVEV (reference sequence).

This chain joins TRBV7-3 and TRBJ2-3, with TRBD1 matching 9 bases. V was pared by 4 bases and J by 2 bases, with 7 bases of the junction left unmatched. From germline, CDR1 is SGHTA and CDR2 FQGTGA. This CDR3 has 16 amino acids. DNA of the CDR3: TGTGCCAGCAGCTCCTTTGGACAGGGGCCCACAGATACGCAGTATTTT. Translating it yields CASSSFGQGPTDTQYF.

The genes are TRBV19 and TRBJ1-3, with 8 nucleotides matching TRBD1. After removal of 2 bases from V and 4 bases from J, the junction contained 4 bases not matched to a gene. This CDR3 region has 15 residues. Germline V gene lookup returns CDR1 LNHDA and CDR2 SQIVND (reference sequence). This CDR3 reads CASSIWTGWGNTIYF. In DNA, the CDR3 is TGTGCCAGTAGTATATGGACAGGGTGGGGAAACACCATATATTTT.

The chain has TRBV6-5 and TRBJ2-7; D perhaps matches TRBD2 (7 bases). V lost 6 bases to trimming and J lost 2 bases, with 14 bases between them. The CDR3 is 14 amino acids. Per germline, CDR1 MNHEY and CDR2 SVGAGI. The CDR3 protein is CASRLGGLAYEQYF. CDR3 in DNA: TGTGCCAGCAGACTGGGGGGGCTCGCCTACGAGCAGTACTTC.

This clone came up once. The chain has TRBV6-6 and TRBJ2-5; TRBD1 agrees at 7 bases. Germline CDR1 is MNHNY and CDR2 is SVGAGI (reference sequence). The CDR3 is made up of 15 amino acids. J was trimmed by 1 base and V by 6 bases; bases with no gene match: 8. CDR3 DNA: TGTGCCAGCAGCAAGGACAGGTTTAGCCAAGAGACCCAGTACTTC. Amino acid sequence: CASSKDRFSQETQYF.

This clone was seen a few times. This rearrangement joins TRBV30 to TRBJ1-1, with TRBD1 identical over 8 bases. The junction had 15 bases not matched to a gene; V was cut back by 3 bases and J by 0 bases. Germline CDR1 and CDR2: GTSNPN and SVGIG (reference sequence). CDR3 length equals 18 residues. The CDR3 region has the DNA TGTGCCTGGAGGGGGATCCGACAGGGGAGGGAGTTGAACACTGAAGCTTTCTTT. This encodes CAWRGIRQGRELNTEAFF.

V and J are TRBV27 and TRBJ1-5, with D perhaps TRBD1 (6 bases). Germline CDR1 MNHEY, CDR2 SMNVEV (reference sequence). This CDR3 is built from 14 residues. Trimming pared 10 bases from V and 1 base from J, leaving 14 bases between. This chain's CDR3 is CATGWGHSNQPQHF. In DNA, the CDR3 is TGTGCCACCGGGTGGGGACACAGCAATCAGCCCCAGCATTTT.

The chain has TRBV7-9 and TRBJ2-2; 13 nucleotides align to TRBD2. J lost 9 bases, V lost 5 bases, and 9 bases had no gene match. Germline lookup yields CDR1 SEHNR and CDR2 FQNEAQ (reference sequence). This CDR3 spans 16 amino acids. In DNA, the CDR3 is TGTGCCAGCAGCCAAAGGACTAGCGGGAGTATGTGGGAGCTGTTTTTT. Its translation: CASSQRTSGSMWELFF.

V is TRBV7-2 and J is TRBJ2-1, with 7 bases matching TRBD2. Germline V gives CDR1 SGHTA, CDR2 FQGNSA. V dropped 5 bases and J dropped 9; count of bases not matched to a gene: 22. The length of the CDR3 is 18 residues. CDR3: CASSPRVSGILYGFEQFF. CDR3 nucleotide sequence: TGTGCCAGCAGCCCCCGGGTGAGCGGGATTCTATACGGTTTTGAGCAGTTCTTC.

This clone was observed a few times. The gene calls are TRBV27 and TRBJ2-1; TRBD2 might be the D (6 bases). CDR1 and CDR2 from the germline V gene are MNHEY and SMNVEV (reference sequence). Trimming took 5 bases from V and 9 from J, leaving 14 bases between them. The CDR3 is 13 amino acids. CDR3 sequence (DNA): TGTGCCAGCAGTATAGGAGGGGTTGGTGAGCAGTTCTTC. Protein sequence: CASSIGGVGEQFF.

This chain joins TRBV29-1 and TRBJ2-2; D not certain. Germline CDR1 is SQVTM and CDR2 is ANQGSEA. V shed 0 bases and J shed 7 bases, with 6 bases lying between them. This CDR3 spans 12 amino acids. CDR3 DNA: TGCAGCGTTGAAGAACAAAGCGGGGAGCTGTTTTTT. Encoded protein: CSVEEQSGELFF.

V is TRBV15 and J is TRBJ2-7; TRBD2 matches at 8 bases. The germline CDR1 and CDR2 sequences are LNHNV and YYDKDF (reference sequence). The V segment lost 0 bases and the J segment 6 bases; nucleotides outside the gene matches: 7. The length of the CDR3 is 15 residues. In DNA form, the CDR3 reads TGTGCCACCAGCAGAGAGGGGACTAGGTGGAGCGAGCAGTACTTC. It translates to CATSREGTRWSEQYF. The variable domain in full, completed from reference TRBV15 and TRBJ2-7, reads DAMVIQNPRYQVTQFGKPVTLSCSQTLNHNVMYWYQQKSSQAPKLLFHYYDKDFNNEADTPDNFQSRRPNTSFCFLDIRSPGLGDTAMYLCATSREGTRWSEQYFGPGTRLTVT.

The rearrangement links TRBV28 to TRBJ1-1, with D possibly TRBD1 on 6 matching bases. The V end lost 6 bases, the J end lost 4 bases, and 15 bases lay between the germline ends. Germline V gene data show CDR1 as MDHEN and CDR2 as SYDVKM. The CDR3 loop spans 14 amino acids. CDR3 DNA sequence: TGTGCCAGCAGGATAACAGGGTCGAGCACTGAAGCTTTCTTT. Protein sequence: CASRITGSSTEAFF.